This T cell receptor (beta chain) was found in a study of cytomegalovirus exposure and HLA in healthy donors. In the case of this clone: What it recognizes is unknown.

The study, taken as a whole, reports: Published work reported that the classifier diagnosed cytomegalovirus status with high specificity and sensitivity. As a later analysis revealed, the rate of TCR association differed by HLA locus, with DRB1 most and HLA-C fewest. Exclusion applied to some V segments, including TRBV6-2 and TRBV6-3, as they were indistinguishable.

PCR employed 60 Vbeta and 13 Jbeta primers. Authors' methods: There were 70 million to 95 million unique TCR beta chains by a later count, and approximately 12 million of them were shared. Assay: immunoSEQ multiplex PCR; the TCRdb copy retains only in-frame clones and omits some. That table supplies the V and J calls and clone size; D and trimming were determined from the DNA. Of around 100,000 clones in the sample, 70% are singletons; the top ten hold roughly 10%. CDR1 and CDR2 from the germline V gene are SEHNR and FQNEAQ (reference sequence). Trimming shortened V by 4 bases and J by 1 base, and 7 bases separated the two germline ends. CDR3 size: 13 residues.

The chain couples TRBV7-9 to TRBJ1-1, with no clear D. Sequences were obtained from PBMCs. This clonotype was sampled from a man aged 35 to 55 in good health and CMV-seropositive. The CDR3 DNA follows: TGTGCCAGCAGCTCGCCGGGGAACACTGAAGCTTTCTTT. Protein sequence: CASSSPGNTEAFF.